This T cell receptor (beta chain) stems from a study of metastatic and nonmetastatic thyroid tumors. Turning to the study itself: Repertoires of blood and of tissue (tumor or nodule) from malignant and benign thyroid patients were compared.

Thyroid surgery took place with no prior treatment in any patient. At least ten counts were recorded for this clone. The antigen is undetermined. General study points: TCR beta diversity was reportedly significantly higher in malignant thyroid tumors than benign nodules, in blood and tumor.

The CDR3 has 15 residues. J was trimmed by 0 bases and V by 5 bases; bases with no gene match: 7. Germline CDR1 reads DFQATT; CDR2 reads SNEGSKA (reference sequence). TCRdb re-processed the PCR reads through MiXCR. The data contain roughly 25,000 clones, about 15% of them seen just once; the ten biggest clones take up about 3.6%. Sequencing used blood. This receptor was taken from a female donor with papillary thyroid cancer or a benign thyroid nodule (not recorded which). Some clones in this sample may be carry-over from other donors' samples. The chain is built from TRBV20-1 and TRBJ2-1; 7 bases agree with TRBD2. CDR3 sequence (DNA): TGCAGTGCTCCTCAAAGCGGGATCTCCTACAATGAGCAGTTCTTC. Translated, it gives CSAPQSGISYNEQFF.